The sequence of this T cell receptor (beta chain) was determined in a study of human T cells and chemical hapten exposure (dated by TCRdb to the early 2020s). Looking at the study overall: For sensitization, 2% DPC in acetone was applied to a 2 cm by 2 cm area of upper inner arm skin. Throughout the roughly 26-week study period, patients were also given weekly therapeutic DPC doses on the scalp. Patch testing was performed on the upper back with Finn chambers containing 0.01% DPC, and the patch tests were scored after 6 days according to International Contact Dermatitis Research Group standards. The patient cohort, mostly female, included alopecia areata with under or over 50% scalp involvement, alopecia totalis and alopecia universalis. The libraries were sequenced as a pool, and the TCR yield per sample differed mostly because of small variations in library volumes within the pool. The study tracked peripheral blood TCR repertoire changes in vivo during primary and secondary sensitization to the hapten diphenylcyclopropenone (DPC) in alopecia patients. Blood was sampled from patients pre-sensitization (week 0) and at 2, 6 and about 24 weeks after DPC sensitization. Around 30 alopecia patients provided blood for TCR sequencing at one to four time points (pre-sensitization, 2, 6 and 24 weeks).

To note about this clonotype: Its antigen specificity is not known. One base away there is no much larger clone; base qualities are not given.

The receptor library was made with RACE. The reads were generated on a NextSeq 500. Library preparation attached unique molecular identifiers to individual cDNA molecules for quantitative, reproducible TCR counting. Each blood RNA sample was used to sequence both TCR alpha and TCR beta chains. Per the authors' processing: The median number of TCRs per sample was some 100,000, ranging from about 20,000 to 750,000. The Decombinator software suite was used to annotate V, J and CDR3 in the TCR reads. Every sample was subsampled to the same number of TCRs (28,000) for the PS versus PT1 abundance plots. TCRs were defined as expanded if absent before sensitization and observed at least eight times at the 2-week time point. The raw public reads went through TCRdb reprocessing: fastp at Q25, MiXCR clone calling, in-frame beta chains kept. Entries are consolidated by CDR3 protein sequence, retaining the most common genes and DNA. TCRdb's processing, not the authors' own work, is the source of the V and J calls. The sample table lists about 120,000 distinct CDR3 sequences, around 10% of them with a count of one. Clones ranked in the top ten supply over 1.1% of the sample.

Explained via the paper, the time point label denotes: patch test 1, 2 weeks after DPC sensitization. The label giving this sample's treatment or condition can be read as: therapeutic diphenylcyclopropenone sensitization with weekly scalp DPC. Blood at each patch-test visit was drawn before the patch test was applied. Eligible patients were aged 18 to 70, diagnosed with alopecia, deemed suitable for DPC therapy, and excluded if pregnant. Total RNA was extracted from unfractionated whole blood collected in Tempus Blood RNA tubes. The CDR3 starts with the cysteine, ends with the phenylalanine, and has 16 residues. Only the CDR3 portion is preserved as DNA: 48 bases, with reading frame beginning at the first base. General findings and caveats noted by the study authors: No change with DPC sensitization was found in the number of TCRs above 1 in 1000 frequency, and no evidence of global repertoire structure alterations was found. Significantly more large CDR3 similarity clusters were formed by expanded TCRs than by pre-sensitization or healthy control sets, consistent with antigen-driven responses. Because every patient had alopecia, a presumed autoimmune disease, the patients' immune response might differ from that of healthy individuals. Patch test score was positively correlated with the number of PT1 expanded TCRs, with significance at thresholds 8, 16 and 32 but not at 4. Repeated subsampling changed both the strength of the expansion versus patch-test correlation and the threshold at which that correlation became significant.

This chain joins TRBV21-1 to TRBJ1-1. TRBV21-1 is a pseudogene segment. Sequencing used whole blood, obtained in connection with sensitization to the hapten diphenylcyclopropenone (DPC). The TCR sequence derives from a woman between 50 and 59 years old with alopecia areata. Some clones in this sample may be carry-over from other donors' samples. In nucleotide form, the sequence is TGTGCCAGCAGCAAAGCTTGTGGAGCGAGGCATGCTGAAGCTTTCTTT. It specifies CASSKACGARHAEAFF.